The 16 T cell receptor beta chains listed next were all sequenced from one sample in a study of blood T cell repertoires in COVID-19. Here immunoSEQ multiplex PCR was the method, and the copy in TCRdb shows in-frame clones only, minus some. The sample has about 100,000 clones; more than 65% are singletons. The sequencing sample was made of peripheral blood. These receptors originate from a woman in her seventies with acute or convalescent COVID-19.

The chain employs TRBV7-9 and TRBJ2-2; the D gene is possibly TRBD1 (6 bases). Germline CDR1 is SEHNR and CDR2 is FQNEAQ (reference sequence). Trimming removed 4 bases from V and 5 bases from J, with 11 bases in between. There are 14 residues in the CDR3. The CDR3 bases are TGTGCCAGCAGCTCGGGACACTCAACCGGGGAGCTGTTTTTT. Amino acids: CASSSGHSTGELFF.

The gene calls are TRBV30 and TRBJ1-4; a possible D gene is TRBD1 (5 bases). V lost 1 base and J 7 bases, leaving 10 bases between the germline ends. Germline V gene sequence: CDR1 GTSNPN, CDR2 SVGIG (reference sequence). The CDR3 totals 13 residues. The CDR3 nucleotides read TGTGCCTGGAGTGGGGGCGCGGTTGAAAAACTGTTTTTT. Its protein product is CAWSGGAVEKLFF.

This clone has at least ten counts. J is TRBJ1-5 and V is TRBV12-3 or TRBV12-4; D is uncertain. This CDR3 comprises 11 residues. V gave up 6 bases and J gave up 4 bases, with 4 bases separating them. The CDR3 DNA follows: TGTGCCAGCAGCAATAATCAGCCCCAGCATTTT. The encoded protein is CASSNNQPQHF.

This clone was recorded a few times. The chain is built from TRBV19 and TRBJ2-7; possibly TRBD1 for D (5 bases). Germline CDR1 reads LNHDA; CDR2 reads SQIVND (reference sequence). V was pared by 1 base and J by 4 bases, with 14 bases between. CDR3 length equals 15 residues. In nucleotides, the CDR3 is TGTGCCAGTAGTATAGCCCGGACAAACGTGTACGAGCAGTACTTC. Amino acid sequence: CASSIARTNVYEQYF.

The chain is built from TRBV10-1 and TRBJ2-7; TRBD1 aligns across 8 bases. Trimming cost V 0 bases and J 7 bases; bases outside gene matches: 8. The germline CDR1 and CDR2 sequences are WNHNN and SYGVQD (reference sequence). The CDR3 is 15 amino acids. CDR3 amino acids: CASSESKDREREQYF. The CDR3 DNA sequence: TGCGCCAGCAGTGAGTCGAAGGACAGGGAGAGAGAGCAGTACTTC.

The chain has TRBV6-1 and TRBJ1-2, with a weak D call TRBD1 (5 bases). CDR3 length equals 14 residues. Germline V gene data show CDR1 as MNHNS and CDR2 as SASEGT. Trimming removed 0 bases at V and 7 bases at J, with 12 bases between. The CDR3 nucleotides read TGTGCCAGCAGTGAAGCGCGGGGGGATGGTGGCTACACCTTC. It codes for CASSEARGDGGYTF.

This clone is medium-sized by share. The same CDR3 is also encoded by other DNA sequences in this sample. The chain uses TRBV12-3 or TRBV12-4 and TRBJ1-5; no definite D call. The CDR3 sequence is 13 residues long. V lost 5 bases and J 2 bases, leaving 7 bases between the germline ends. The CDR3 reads CASSRGGNQPQHF. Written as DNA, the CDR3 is TGTGCCAGCAGTCGCGGGGGCAATCAGCCCCAGCATTTT.

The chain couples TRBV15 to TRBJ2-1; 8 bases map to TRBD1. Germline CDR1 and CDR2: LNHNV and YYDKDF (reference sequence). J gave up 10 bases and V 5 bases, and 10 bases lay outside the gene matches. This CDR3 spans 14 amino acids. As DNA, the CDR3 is TGTGCCACCAGCTACACCCTGGACAGGGCGGAGCAGTTCTTC. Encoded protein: CATSYTLDRAEQFF.

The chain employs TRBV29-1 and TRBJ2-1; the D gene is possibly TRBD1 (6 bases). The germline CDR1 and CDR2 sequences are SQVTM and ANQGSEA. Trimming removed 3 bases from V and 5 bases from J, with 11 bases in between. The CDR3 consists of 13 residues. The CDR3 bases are TGCAGCGTTGACCGACAGGTAGACAATGAGCAGTTCTTC. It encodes CSVDRQVDNEQFF.

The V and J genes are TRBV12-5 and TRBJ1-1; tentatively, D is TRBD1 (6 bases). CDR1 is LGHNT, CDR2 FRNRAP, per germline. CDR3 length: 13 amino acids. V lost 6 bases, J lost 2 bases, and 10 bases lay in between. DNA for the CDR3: TGTGCTAGTGGATCGGACAGCAACACTGAAGCTTTCTTT. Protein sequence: CASGSDSNTEAFF.

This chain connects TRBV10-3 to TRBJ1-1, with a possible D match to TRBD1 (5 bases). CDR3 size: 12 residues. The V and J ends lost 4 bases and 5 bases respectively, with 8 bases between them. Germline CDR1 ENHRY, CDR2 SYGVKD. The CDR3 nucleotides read TGTGCCATCAGTGCAGGGAGGACTGAAGCTTTCTTT. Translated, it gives CAISAGRTEAFF.

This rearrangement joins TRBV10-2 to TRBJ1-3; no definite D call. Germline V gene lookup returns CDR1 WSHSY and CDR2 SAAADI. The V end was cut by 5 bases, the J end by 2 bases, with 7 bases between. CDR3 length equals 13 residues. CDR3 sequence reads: CASSQDTGNTIYF. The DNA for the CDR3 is TGCGCCAGCAGTCAGGATACTGGAAACACCATATATTTT.

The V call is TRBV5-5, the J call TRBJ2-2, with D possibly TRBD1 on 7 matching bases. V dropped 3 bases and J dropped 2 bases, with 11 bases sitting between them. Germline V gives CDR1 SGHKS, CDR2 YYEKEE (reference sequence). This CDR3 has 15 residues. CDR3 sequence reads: CASSWQGGNTGELFF. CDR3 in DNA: TGTGCCAGCAGCTGGCAGGGGGGAAACACCGGGGAGCTGTTTTTT.

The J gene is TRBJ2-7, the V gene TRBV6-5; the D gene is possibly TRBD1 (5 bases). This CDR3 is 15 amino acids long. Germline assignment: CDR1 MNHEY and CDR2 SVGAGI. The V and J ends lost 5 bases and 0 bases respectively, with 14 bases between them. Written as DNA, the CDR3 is TGTGCCAGCAGTCGCGACAGACGAAGCTCCTACGAGCAGTACGTC. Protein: CASSRDRRSSYEQYV.

The CDR3 region is CASCGGLGQETQYF. Here the CDR3 DNA reads TGTGCCAGCTGCGGGGGCTTGGGGCAAGAGACCCAGTACTTC. This chain uses TRBV28 with TRBJ2-5; D is perhaps TRBD2 (7 bases). This CDR3 has 14 amino acids. V shed 8 bases and J shed 2 bases, with 15 bases lying between them. Germline loops: CDR1 MDHEN, CDR2 SYDVKM.

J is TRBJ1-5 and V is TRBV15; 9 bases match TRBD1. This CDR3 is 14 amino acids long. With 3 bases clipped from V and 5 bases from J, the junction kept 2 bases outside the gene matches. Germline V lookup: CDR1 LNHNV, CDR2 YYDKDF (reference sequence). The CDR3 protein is CATSRDRGYQPQHF. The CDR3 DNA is TGTGCCACCAGCAGGGACAGGGGATATCAGCCCCAGCATTTT. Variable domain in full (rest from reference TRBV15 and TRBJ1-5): DAMVIQNPRYQVTQFGKPVTLSCSQTLNHNVMYWYQQKSSQAPKLLFHYYDKDFNNEADTPDNFQSRRPNTSFCFLDIRSPGLGDTAMYLCATSRDRGYQPQHFGDGTRLSIL.